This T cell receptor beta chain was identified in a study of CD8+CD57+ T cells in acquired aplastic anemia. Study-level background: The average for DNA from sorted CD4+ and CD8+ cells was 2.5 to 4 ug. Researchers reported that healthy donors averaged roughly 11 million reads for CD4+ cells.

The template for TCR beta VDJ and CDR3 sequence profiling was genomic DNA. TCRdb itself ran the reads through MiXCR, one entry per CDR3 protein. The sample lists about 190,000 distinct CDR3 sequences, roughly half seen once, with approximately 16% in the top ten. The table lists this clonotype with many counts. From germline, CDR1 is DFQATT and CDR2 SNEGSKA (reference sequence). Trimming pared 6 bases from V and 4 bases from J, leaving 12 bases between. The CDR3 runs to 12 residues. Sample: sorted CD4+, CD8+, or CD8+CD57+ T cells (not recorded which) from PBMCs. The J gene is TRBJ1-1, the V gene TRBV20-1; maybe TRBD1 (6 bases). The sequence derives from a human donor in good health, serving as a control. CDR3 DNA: TGCAGTGCCAAACAGGGACTCACTGAAGCTTTCTTT. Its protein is CSAKQGLTEAFF.